The next 8 T cell receptor beta chains were all read from a single sample in a study of cytomegalovirus exposure and HLA in healthy donors. PCR involved 60 Vbeta and 13 Jbeta primers. Assay: immunoSEQ multiplex PCR; the TCRdb copy retains only in-frame clones and omits some. The table includes over 150,000 clones, less than 90% detected once. The sequenced sample was PBMCs. These receptors were collected from a girl under three years old in good health and CMV-seronegative.

The chain links TRBV10-3 to TRBJ1-2; 7 bases match TRBD1. V gave up 2 bases and J gave up 5 bases; unmatched junction bases: 8. The length of the CDR3 is 15 residues. CDR1 and CDR2 (germline): ENHRY, SYGVKD. DNA for the CDR3: TGTGCCATCAGTGAGCGACAGGGTGAAGGATATGGCTACACCTTC. This encodes CAISERQGEGYGYTF.

V gene TRBV5-6 combines with J gene TRBJ2-7; 9 bases align to TRBD1. The trim removed 4 bases at V and 11 bases at J, leaving 4 bases unmatched. CDR3 length equals 11 residues. CDR1 is SGHDT, CDR2 YYEEEE, per germline. The CDR3 nucleotides read TGTGCCAGCAGCATCGGACAGGGGAAGTACTTC. Translation: CASSIGQGKYF.

The V and J genes are TRBV27 and TRBJ2-1; 12 bases are a match to TRBD2. CDR1 MNHEY and CDR2 SMNVEV come from the germline V gene (reference sequence). Losses at the gene ends were 8 bases for V and 4 bases for J; bases not matched to a gene: 21. The CDR3 loop spans 20 amino acids. CDR3: CASGHQVVLAGGPNYNEQFF. For the CDR3, the DNA is TGTGCCAGCGGACACCAAGTAGTACTAGCGGGAGGACCAAATTACAATGAGCAGTTCTTC.

This chain connects TRBV13 to TRBJ1-2; no reliable D call. The CDR3 has 14 residues. Germline CDR1 PRHDT, CDR2 FYEKMQ (reference sequence). Deletions cut 5 bases from V and 1 base from J, with 11 bases between. CDR3 DNA sequence: TGTGCCAGCAGCCACTTTGGGCGTAACTATGGCTACACCTTC. It codes for CASSHFGRNYGYTF. The full variable domain, its missing parts supplied by reference TRBV13 and TRBJ1-2, is AAGVIQSPRHLIKEKRETATLKCYPIPRHDTVYWYQQGPGQDPQFLISFYEKMQSDKGSIPDRFSAQQFSDYHSELNMSSLELGDSALYFCASSHFGRNYGYTFGSGTRLTVV.

The chain couples TRBV6-1 to TRBJ2-7, with TRBD1 matching 9 bases. J gave up 1 base and V 6 bases, and 7 bases lay outside the gene matches. Germline-derived CDR1 and CDR2 are MNHNS and SASEGT. This CDR3 contains 15 residues. CDR3 in amino acids: CASRGTGPSSYEQYF. The CDR3 coding sequence is TGTGCCAGCAGGGGGACAGGGCCTTCTTCCTACGAGCAGTACTTC.

The genes are TRBV29-1 and TRBJ2-7; D not certain. Trimming took 4 bases from V and 5 from J, leaving 15 bases between them. The CDR3 sequence is 13 residues long. Germline V CDR1 and CDR2: SQVTM, ANQGSEA. CDR3 in DNA: TGCAGCGTTGCCCCTACTGAGGTCCACGAGCAGTACTTC. Its translation is CSVAPTEVHEQYF.

The rearrangement links TRBV7-9 to TRBJ1-2, with D maybe TRBD1 (6 bases). The CDR3 is made up of 14 amino acids. Germline V gene sequence: CDR1 SEHNR, CDR2 FQNEAQ (reference sequence). The V end lost 0 bases, the J end lost 14 bases, and 19 bases lay between the germline ends. CDR3 coding DNA: TGTGCCAGCAGCTTAGCGCAGGGGCCGGGCGGGTTGACCTTC. Translating gives CASSLAQGPGGLTF.

The chain combines TRBV7-2 with TRBJ2-7; weak D call: TRBD2 (5 bases). The CDR3 has 15 residues. Germline V gene sequence: CDR1 SGHTA, CDR2 FQGNSA. The V end was cut by 2 bases, the J end by 3 bases, with 14 bases between. The DNA for the CDR3 is TGTGCCAGCAGCTTATTGGCCGAGGGCTACTACGAGCAGTACTTC. This gives the protein CASSLLAEGYYEQYF.